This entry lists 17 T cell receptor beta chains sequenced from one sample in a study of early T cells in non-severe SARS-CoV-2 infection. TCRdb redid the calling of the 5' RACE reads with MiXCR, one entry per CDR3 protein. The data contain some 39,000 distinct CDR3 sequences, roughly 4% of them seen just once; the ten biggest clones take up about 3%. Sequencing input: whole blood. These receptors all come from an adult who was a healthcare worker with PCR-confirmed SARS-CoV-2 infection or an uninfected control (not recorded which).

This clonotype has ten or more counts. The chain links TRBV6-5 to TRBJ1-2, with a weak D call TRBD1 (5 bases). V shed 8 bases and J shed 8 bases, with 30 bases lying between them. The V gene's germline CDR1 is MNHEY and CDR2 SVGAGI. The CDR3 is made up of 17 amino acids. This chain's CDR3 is CASASQGGGGLPGGYTF. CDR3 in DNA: TGTGCCAGCGCCTCTCAGGGAGGCGGGGGTCTCCCCGGGGGCTACACCTTC.

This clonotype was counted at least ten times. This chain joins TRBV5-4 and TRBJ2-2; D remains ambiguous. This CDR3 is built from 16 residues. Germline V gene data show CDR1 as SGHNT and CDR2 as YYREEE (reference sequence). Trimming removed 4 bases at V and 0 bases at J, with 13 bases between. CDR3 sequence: CASSHNRGSNTGELFF. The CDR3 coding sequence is TGTGCCAGCAGCCACAACAGAGGATCGAACACCGGGGAGCTGTTTTTT.

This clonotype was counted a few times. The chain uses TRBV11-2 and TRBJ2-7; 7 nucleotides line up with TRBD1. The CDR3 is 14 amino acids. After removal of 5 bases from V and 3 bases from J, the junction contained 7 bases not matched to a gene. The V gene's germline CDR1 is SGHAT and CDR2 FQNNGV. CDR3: CASSPTGPYYEQYF. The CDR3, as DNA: TGTGCCAGCAGCCCGACAGGGCCATACTACGAGCAGTACTTC.

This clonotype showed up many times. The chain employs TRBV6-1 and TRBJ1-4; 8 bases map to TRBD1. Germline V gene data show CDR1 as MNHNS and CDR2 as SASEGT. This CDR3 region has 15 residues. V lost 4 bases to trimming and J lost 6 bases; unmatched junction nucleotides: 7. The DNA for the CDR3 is TGTGCCAGCAGTGGCTTGGGGACAGGATATGAAAAACTGTTTTTT. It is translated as CASSGLGTGYEKLFF.

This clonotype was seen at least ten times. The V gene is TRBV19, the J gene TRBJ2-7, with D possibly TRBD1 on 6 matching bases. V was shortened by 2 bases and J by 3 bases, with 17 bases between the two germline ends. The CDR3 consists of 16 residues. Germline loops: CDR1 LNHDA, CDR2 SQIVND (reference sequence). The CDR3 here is CASSITTGNGFYEQYF. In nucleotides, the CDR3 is TGTGCCAGTAGTATAACTACAGGGAACGGATTCTACGAGCAGTACTTC.

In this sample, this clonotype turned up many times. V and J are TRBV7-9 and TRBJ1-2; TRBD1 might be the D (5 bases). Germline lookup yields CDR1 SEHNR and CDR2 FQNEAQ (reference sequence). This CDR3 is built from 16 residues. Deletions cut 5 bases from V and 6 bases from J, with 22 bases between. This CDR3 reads CASSPRRRREGDGYTF. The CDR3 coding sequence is TGTGCCAGCAGCCCACGACGGCGCAGGGAAGGAGATGGCTACACCTTC.

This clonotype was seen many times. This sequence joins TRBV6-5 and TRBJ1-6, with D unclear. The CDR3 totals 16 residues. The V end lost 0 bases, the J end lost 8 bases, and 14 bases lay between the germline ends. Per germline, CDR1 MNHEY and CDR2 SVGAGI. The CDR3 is CASSYSILADHSPLHF. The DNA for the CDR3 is TGTGCCAGCAGTTACTCGATTCTGGCGGACCATTCACCCCTCCACTTT.

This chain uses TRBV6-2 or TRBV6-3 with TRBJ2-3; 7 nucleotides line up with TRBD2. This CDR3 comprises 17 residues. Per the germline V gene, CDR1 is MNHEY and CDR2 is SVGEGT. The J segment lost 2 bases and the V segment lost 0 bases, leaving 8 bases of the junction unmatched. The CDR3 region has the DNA TGTGCCAGCAGTTACTCGAGGTCGAGCGGGATCACAGATACGCAGTATTTT. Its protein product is CASSYSRSSGITDTQYF.

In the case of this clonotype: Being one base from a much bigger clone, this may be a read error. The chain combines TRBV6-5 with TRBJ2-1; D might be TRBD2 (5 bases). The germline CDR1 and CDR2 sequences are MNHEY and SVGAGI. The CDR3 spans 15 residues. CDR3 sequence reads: CVSSYSSDYPYEQFF. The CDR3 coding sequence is TGTGTCAGCAGTTACAGTTCAGACTATCCCTATGAGCAGTTCTTC.

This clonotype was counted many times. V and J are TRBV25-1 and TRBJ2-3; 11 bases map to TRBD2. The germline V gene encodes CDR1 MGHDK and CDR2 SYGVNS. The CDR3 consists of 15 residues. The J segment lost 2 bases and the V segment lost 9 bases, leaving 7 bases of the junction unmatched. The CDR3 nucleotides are TGTGCCAGTGAATCTAGCGGGAGGACCACAGATACGCAGTATTTT. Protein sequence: CASESSGRTTDTQYF.

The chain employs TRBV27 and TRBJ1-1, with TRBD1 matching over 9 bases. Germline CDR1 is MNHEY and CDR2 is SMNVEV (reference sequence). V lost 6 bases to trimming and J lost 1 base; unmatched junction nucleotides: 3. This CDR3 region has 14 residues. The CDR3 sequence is CASRTGQGNTEAFF. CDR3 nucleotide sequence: TGTGCCAGCAGAACGGGACAGGGGAACACTGAAGCTTTCTTT.

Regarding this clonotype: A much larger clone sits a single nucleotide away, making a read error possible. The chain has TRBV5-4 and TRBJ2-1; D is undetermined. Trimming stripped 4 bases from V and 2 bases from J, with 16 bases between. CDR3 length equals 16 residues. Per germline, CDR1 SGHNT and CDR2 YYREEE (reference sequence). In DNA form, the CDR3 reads TGTGCCAGCAGCCGGGCAGTGGCTGGTACCTACAATGAGCAGTTCTTC. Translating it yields CASSRAVAGTYNEQFF.

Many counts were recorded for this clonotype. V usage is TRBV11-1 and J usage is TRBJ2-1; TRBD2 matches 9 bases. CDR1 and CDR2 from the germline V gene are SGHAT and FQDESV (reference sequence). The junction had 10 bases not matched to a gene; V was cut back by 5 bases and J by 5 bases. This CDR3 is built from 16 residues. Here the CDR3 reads CASSLSSSGSHNEQFF. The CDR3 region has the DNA TGTGCCAGCAGCCTTTCAAGTAGCGGGAGCCACAATGAGCAGTTCTTC.

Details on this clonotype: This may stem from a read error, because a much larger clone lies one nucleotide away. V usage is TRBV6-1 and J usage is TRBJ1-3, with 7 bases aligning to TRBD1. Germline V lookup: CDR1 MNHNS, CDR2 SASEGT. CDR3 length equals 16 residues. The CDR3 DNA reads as TGTGTCAGCAGTGAAGGACAGGCCCTGGCTGGAAACACCATATATTTT. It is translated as CVSSEGQALAGNTIYF.

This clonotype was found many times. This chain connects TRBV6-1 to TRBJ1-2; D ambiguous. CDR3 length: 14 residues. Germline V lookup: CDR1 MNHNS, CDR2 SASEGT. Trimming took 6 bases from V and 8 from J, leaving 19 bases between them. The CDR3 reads CASRRELRSRGYTF. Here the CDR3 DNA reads TGTGCCAGCAGACGGGAGTTACGATCGCGGGGCTACACCTTC.

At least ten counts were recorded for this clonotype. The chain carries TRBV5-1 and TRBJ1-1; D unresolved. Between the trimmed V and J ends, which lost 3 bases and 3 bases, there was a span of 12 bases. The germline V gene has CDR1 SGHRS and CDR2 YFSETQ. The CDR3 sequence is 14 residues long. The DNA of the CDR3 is TGCGCCAGCAGCTCCGGGCCCGGGGACACTGAAGCTTTCTTT. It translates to CASSSGPGDTEAFF.

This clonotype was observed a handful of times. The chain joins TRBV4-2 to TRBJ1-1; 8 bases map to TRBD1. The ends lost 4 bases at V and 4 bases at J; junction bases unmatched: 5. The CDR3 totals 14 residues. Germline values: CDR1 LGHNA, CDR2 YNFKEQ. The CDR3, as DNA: TGTGCCAGCAGCCCCCCGGACAGGGCCACTGAAGCTTTCTTT. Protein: CASSPPDRATEAFF.